This is a list of T cell receptor beta chains from one sample in a study of blood T cell repertoires in COVID-19. Assay used: immunoSEQ multiplex PCR; TCRdb lists only in-frame clones, some missing. Among approximately 260,000 clones listed, about 80% were seen once. The sequencing sample was made of PBMCs or T cells enriched from blood (not recorded which). The origin of the receptors is a man aged 50-60 years who had recovered from COVID-19. Both conserved end residues are part of each CDR3. A D gene is named only where the DNA matches it firmly. For some rows the clone size is stated as once, few or many, or as a class when expanded; others skip it.

TRBV7-3	NA	TRBJ2-2	15	NA	TGTGCCAGCAGCCTGGGACACCCTAACACCGGGGAGCTGTTTTTT	CASSLGHPNTGELFF
TRBV5-1	NA	TRBJ2-1	15	NA	TGCGCCAGCAGCCGGGCGGGGACAGATTACAATGAGCAGTTCTTC	CASSRAGTDYNEQFF
TRBV4-3	NA	TRBJ1-2	15	NA	TGCGCCAGCAGCCAAGATACGGCCAGGGTCTATGGCTACACCTTC	CASSQDTARVYGYTF
TRBV6-5	NA	TRBJ1-5	15	NA	TGTGCCAGCAGTTACGGGCACTCTAGCAATCAGCCCCAGCATTTT	CASSYGHSSNQPQHF
TRBV7-2	TRBD1	TRBJ1-2	16	NA	TGTGCCAGCAGCTACAGCCGGGACAGCCCCCAGTATGGCTACACCTTC	CASSYSRDSPQYGYTF
TRBV30	NA	TRBJ1-5	15	NA	TGTGCCTGGAGTGTACGGGGTATTAGCAATCAGCCCCAGCATTTT	CAWSVRGISNQPQHF
TRBV11-2	NA	TRBJ2-3	13	once	TGTGCCAGCAGCTTAGAATCGGGGGTATGGCAGTATTTT	CASSLESGVWQYF
TRBV5-1	NA	TRBJ1-4	14	NA	TGCGCCAGCAGCTTGGGATCGCAGGGTGAAAAACTGTTTTTT	CASSLGSQGEKLFF
TRBV6-1	NA	TRBJ2-5	12	NA	TGTGCCAGCAGTGAAGGTAGCGAGACCCAGTACTTC	CASSEGSETQYF
TRBV19	TRBD1	TRBJ2-5	15	NA	TGTGCCAGTAGTAGAACAGGGGTCTCCCAAGAGACCCAGTACTTC	CASSRTGVSQETQYF
TRBV4-1	NA	TRBJ2-6	16	once	TGCGCCAGCAGCCAAGATCGGTTGACTGGGGCCAACGTCCTGACTTTC	CASSQDRLTGANVLTF
TRBV5-4	NA	TRBJ2-2	13	NA	TGTGCCAGCACCCCGGGTAACCACGGGGAGCTGTTTTTT	CASTPGNHGELFF
TRBV6-1	TRBD1	TRBJ1-2	16	NA	TGTGCCAGCAGTGCCTACCCCTCTTTCGGGACAGTGCGCTACACCTTC	CASSAYPSFGTVRYTF
TRBV2	TRBD1	TRBJ1-1	15	NA	TGTGCCAGCAGAGGGGACAGGGGGATGAACACTGAAGCTTTCTTT	CASRGDRGMNTEAFF
TRBV28	NA	TRBJ2-3	12	NA	TGTGCCAGCAGTTCCGTTGTGGATACGCAGTATTTT	CASSSVVDTQYF
TRBV28	TRBD2	TRBJ2-1	17	NA	TGTGCCAGCAGTACCACACTTAGCGGGAGCTCCTACAATGAGCAGTTCTTC	CASSTTLSGSSYNEQFF
TRBV4-2	NA	TRBJ1-1	15	NA	TGTGCCAGCAGCCAAGTAACAGGGCCCAACACTGAAGCTTTCTTT	CASSQVTGPNTEAFF
TRBV5-1	TRBD1	TRBJ2-7	15	once	TGCGCCAGCAGCTTGGGGACAGGGTTCTCCTACGAGCAGTACTTC	CASSLGTGFSYEQYF
TRBV6-5	TRBD2	TRBJ2-3	16	few	TGTGCCAGCAGTTACTCGGCTAGCGGACACGCGGATACGCAGTATTTT	CASSYSASGHADTQYF
TRBV29-1	TRBD1	TRBJ2-7	16	NA	TGCAGCGTTGAACTACAGCAGGGGGCGCTCCGACGCGAGCAGTACTTC	CSVELQQGALRREQYF
TRBV13	TRBD1	TRBJ1-1	15	NA	TGTGCCAGCAGCTCCCGGGACAGGCCGAACACTGAAGCTTTCTTT	CASSSRDRPNTEAFF
TRBV27	NA	TRBJ1-5	14	once	TGTGCCACCAAACAGGGTTGGAGCAATCAGCCCCAGCATTTT	CATKQGWSNQPQHF
TRBV28	NA	TRBJ2-2	16	NA	TGTGCCAGCATCAAGATATCCAGGGGAAGAACCGGGGAGCTGTTTTTT	CASIKISRGRTGELFF
TRBV15	NA	TRBJ2-2	17	many	TGTGCCACCAGCTTTCCTTCCAGGGATACGAACACCGGGGAGCTGTTTTTT	CATSFPSRDTNTGELFF
TRBV19	TRBD1	TRBJ1-5	14	NA	TGTGCCAGTACGGACAGGGGCGGCAATCAGCCCCAGCATTTT	CASTDRGGNQPQHF
TRBV4-1	TRBD1	TRBJ1-5	16	few	TGCGCCAGCAGCCAATGGACAGGAGGGGACAATCAGCCCCAGCATTTT	CASSQWTGGDNQPQHF
TRBV7-6	NA	TRBJ1-4	13	NA	TGTGCCAGCAGTTATGGGCCTAATGAAAAACTGTTTTTT	CASSYGPNEKLFF
TRBV15	NA	TRBJ2-5	13	NA	TGTGCCACCAGCAAGGGACTTCAAGAGACCCAGTACTTC	CATSKGLQETQYF
TRBV2	NA	TRBJ2-2	12	few	TGTGCCAGCGTCCGGTACACCGGGGAGCTGTTTTTT	CASVRYTGELFF